Below, 28 T cell receptor beta chains from the same sample are listed, as sequenced in a study of cytomegalovirus exposure and HLA in healthy donors. Both 60 Vbeta primers and 13 Jbeta primers went into the PCR. Assay used: immunoSEQ multiplex PCR; TCRdb lists only in-frame clones, some missing. Counted here are around 110,000 clones, roughly 82% occurring once; the ten biggest clones make up about 4.3%. The specimen was PBMCs. Every receptor here comes from a male donor in good health and CMV-seronegative.

This chain joins TRBV14 and TRBJ1-1; no definite D call. This CDR3 contains 15 residues. V was cut by 9 bases and J by 3 bases, with 20 bases left in between. In germline, CDR1 is SGHDN, CDR2 FVKESK. CDR3 sequence: CARPRDKVVYTEAFF. Written as DNA, the CDR3 is TGTGCCAGGCCTCGAGATAAAGTTGTTTACACTGAAGCTTTCTTT.

CDR3 loop: CASREATNEKLFF. DNA of the CDR3: TGCGCCAGCAGAGAGGCAACTAATGAAAAACTGTTTTTT. V and J are TRBV5-1 and TRBJ1-4, with unresolved D. Between the trimmed V and J ends, which lost 5 bases and 0 bases, there was a span of 5 bases. Looked up from germline, CDR1 is SGHRS and CDR2 is YFSETQ. The CDR3 has 13 residues.

The rearrangement uses TRBV29-1 and TRBJ2-3, with TRBD2 identical over 7 bases. The germline V gene has CDR1 SQVTM and CDR2 ANQGSEA. The CDR3 contains 16 residues. V shed 0 bases and J 0 bases; nucleotides not matched to a gene: 6. CDR3 in amino acids: CSVEDPSGSSTDTQYF. CDR3 sequence (DNA): TGCAGCGTTGAAGATCCTAGCGGAAGCAGCACAGATACGCAGTATTTT.

The J gene is TRBJ2-5, the V gene TRBV11-2, with D possibly matching TRBD2 (6 bases). The J call may be faulty, since TRBJ2-7 better matches the DNA end. CDR1 is SGHAT, CDR2 FQNNGV, per germline. The CDR3 length is 14 residues. This CDR3 reads CASSLRDGSYEQYF. The DNA for the CDR3 is TGTGCCAGCAGCCTACGCGACGGGAGTTACGAGCAGTACTTC.

This chain joins TRBV5-1 and TRBJ2-7, with TRBD2 identical over 15 bases. The CDR3 is made up of 15 amino acids. With 6 bases clipped from V and 6 bases from J, the junction kept 7 bases outside the gene matches. Looked up from germline, CDR1 is SGHRS and CDR2 is YFSETQ. CDR3 region: CASTPGGLAGGEQYF. The DNA of the CDR3 is TGCGCCAGCACTCCCGGGGGACTAGCGGGAGGCGAGCAGTACTTC.

The rearrangement joins TRBV10-3 to TRBJ1-1; unclear D gene. CDR3 length equals 14 residues. Trimming took off 1 base at V and 4 bases at J, with 10 bases between the two ends. In germline, CDR1 is ENHRY, CDR2 SYGVKD. Written as DNA, the CDR3 is TGTGCCATCAGTGAGTTGGATAGGAGCACTGAAGCTTTCTTT. This gives the protein CAISELDRSTEAFF.

The rearrangement uses TRBV5-1 and TRBJ1-3; D is unresolved. Germline lookup yields CDR1 SGHRS and CDR2 YFSETQ. The CDR3 runs to 13 residues. The V end lost 6 bases, the J end lost 0 bases, and 7 bases lay between the germline ends. CDR3 residues: CASTTGSGNTIYF. CDR3 in DNA: TGCGCCAGCACGACGGGCTCTGGAAACACCATATATTTT.

The CDR3 spells CASSERAPSRRTSGMYEQYF. CDR3 DNA sequence: TGTGCCAGCAGTGAAAGGGCCCCATCGCGACGGACTAGCGGGATGTACGAGCAGTACTTC. The chain employs TRBV6-1 and TRBJ2-7; 12 positions agree with TRBD2. Trimming cost V 2 bases and J 4 bases; bases outside gene matches: 18. CDR1 MNHNS and CDR2 SASEGT come from the germline V gene. The CDR3 consists of 20 residues.

Comments on this clone: The same CDR3 is also encoded by other DNA sequences in this sample. The chain employs TRBV19 and TRBJ2-1; D is perhaps TRBD2 (6 bases). Per the germline V gene, CDR1 is LNHDA and CDR2 is SQIVND (reference sequence). V gave up 3 bases and J gave up 6 bases, with 9 bases separating them. The CDR3 is made up of 13 amino acids. The chain's CDR3 is CASSISSGNEQFF. CDR3 DNA sequence: TGTGCCAGTAGTATTAGTAGCGGCAATGAGCAGTTCTTC.

In the case of this clone: Other DNA sequences in this specimen translate into the identical CDR3. The chain recombines TRBV5-8 with TRBJ1-5, with a weak D call TRBD1 (6 bases). CDR3 size: 14 residues. The ends were cut back, 2 bases at V and 4 bases at J, with 10 bases in the middle. The germline V gene has CDR1 SGHTS and CDR2 YDEGEE. Written as DNA, the CDR3 is TGTGCCAGCAGCTTAGGACAGTCTAATCAGCCCCAGCATTTT. Amino acids: CASSLGQSNQPQHF.

This chain uses TRBV5-1 with TRBJ1-4, with a tentative D call TRBD1 (6 bases). V shed 4 bases and J shed 4 bases, with 11 bases lying between them. The CDR3 contains 14 residues. The V gene's germline CDR1 is SGHRS and CDR2 YFSETQ. CDR3: CASSPRDINEKLFF. The CDR3 region has the DNA TGCGCCAGCAGCCCTCGGGACATTAATGAAAAACTGTTTTTT. The full variable domain, its missing parts supplied by reference TRBV5-1 and TRBJ1-4, is KAGVTQTPRYLIKTRGQQVTLSCSPISGHRSVSWYQQTPGQGLQFLFEYFSETQRNKGNFPGRFSGRQFSNSRSEMNVSTLELGDSALYLCASSPRDINEKLFFGSGTQLSVL.

This chain joins TRBV11-2 and TRBJ1-1; TRBD1 agrees at 10 bases. Trimming at V came to 3 bases and at J to 4 bases, leaving 2 bases not matched to a gene. CDR1 SGHAT and CDR2 FQNNGV come from the germline V gene. CDR3 size: 14 residues. Here the CDR3 DNA reads TGTGCCAGCAGCTTGGGACAGGGGACCACTGAAGCTTTCTTT. Protein product: CASSLGQGTTEAFF.

CDR3 nucleotides: TGTGCCAGCAGCTGGGGCGGGAGGGCCATGCGGGAGCAGTACTTC. Its protein product is CASSWGGRAMREQYF. The genes are TRBV5-6 and TRBJ2-7; 9 nucleotides match TRBD2. The V gene end was trimmed by 3 bases and the J gene end by 7 bases; junction bases not matched to a gene: 11. CDR3 size: 15 residues. Germline lookup yields CDR1 SGHDT and CDR2 YYEEEE.

The CDR3 region has the DNA TGTGCCAGCAGGTCGGAGGGCACCCACAATGAGCAGTTCTTC. Its protein is CASRSEGTHNEQFF. The V gene is TRBV6-6, the J gene TRBJ2-1; D may be TRBD2 (6 bases). Per the germline V gene, CDR1 is MNHNY and CDR2 is SVGAGI (reference sequence). V was pared by 6 bases and J by 5 bases, with 14 bases between. This CDR3 has 14 amino acids.

J is TRBJ2-1 and V is TRBV19, with 7 bases that match TRBD1. J lost 3 bases, V lost 4 bases, and 3 bases had no gene match. The CDR3 is 14 amino acids. The germline CDR1 and CDR2 sequences are LNHDA and SQIVND (reference sequence). The CDR3 sequence is CASSTRQGYNEQFF. DNA for the CDR3: TGTGCCAGTAGTACTCGACAGGGCTACAATGAGCAGTTCTTC.

This rearrangement joins TRBV4-1 to TRBJ1-2; the D is unclear. The CDR3 is 15 amino acids. Trimming removed 1 base at V and 0 bases at J, with 9 bases between. CDR1 is MGHRA and CDR2 is YSYEKL in the germline V gene. The CDR3 is CASSQVGGTNYGYTF. Here the CDR3 DNA reads TGCGCCAGCAGCCAAGTTGGCGGAACTAACTATGGCTACACCTTC.

The V call is TRBV5-1, the J call TRBJ2-7; 7 nucleotides line up with TRBD2. V lost 4 bases and J lost 6; bases outside the gene matches: 7. Germline assignment: CDR1 SGHRS and CDR2 YFSETQ. This CDR3 has 13 amino acids. CDR3 DNA sequence: TGCGCCAGCAGCATACCGTTAGCGGGCGAGCAGTACTTC. Its protein is CASSIPLAGEQYF.

This clone occurred a few times. V and J are TRBV5-8 and TRBJ1-5, with D possibly TRBD1 on 6 matching bases. The germline gives CDR1 SGHTS, CDR2 YDEGEE. There are 16 residues in the CDR3. V shed 0 bases and J shed 2 bases, with 12 bases lying between them. The CDR3 region is CASSLVWGQGNQPQHF. The CDR3, as DNA: TGTGCCAGCAGCTTGGTATGGGGACAAGGCAATCAGCCCCAGCATTTT.

This clone appeared a single time. CDR3 sequence: CASSRKPGAMIPDTQYF. CDR3 nucleotide sequence: TGTGCCAGCTCACGAAAACCAGGGGCCATGATCCCAGATACGCAGTATTTT. The chain has TRBV18 and TRBJ2-3; weak D call: TRBD1 (6 bases). Per germline, CDR1 KGHSH and CDR2 LQKENI. The germline V and J ends were trimmed by 4 bases and 4 bases, with 21 bases remaining between them. CDR3 length equals 17 residues.

In this sample, this clone turned up once. This rearrangement joins TRBV6-5 to TRBJ1-5, with D perhaps matching TRBD1 (5 bases). Germline V gives CDR1 MNHEY, CDR2 SVGAGI. With 4 bases removed from V and 2 bases from J, the gap between germline ends came to 12 bases. The CDR3 is 15 residues long. The DNA for the CDR3 is TGTGCCAGCAGTTTATTCAGGGATGGCAATCAGCCCCAGCATTTT. The encoded protein is CASSLFRDGNQPQHF.

The chain is built from TRBV29-1 and TRBJ1-5; 7 bases are a match to TRBD1. The CDR3 loop spans 13 amino acids. CDR1 SQVTM and CDR2 ANQGSEA come from the germline V gene. V trimming: 3 bases; J trimming: 6 bases; junction bases outside the gene matches: 5. CDR3 protein: CSVETGLSQPQHF. The DNA of the CDR3 is TGCAGCGTTGAGACAGGGTTAAGTCAGCCCCAGCATTTT.

This sequence joins TRBV2 and TRBJ1-5, with 9 bases aligning to TRBD1. V was pared by 6 bases and J by 6 bases, with 6 bases of the junction left unmatched. The CDR3 contains 14 residues. Germline values: CDR1 SNHLY, CDR2 FYNNEI. CDR3 residues: CASREDRGRQPQHF. The CDR3 region has the DNA TGTGCCAGCAGGGAGGACAGGGGCCGTCAGCCCCAGCATTTT.

This chain uses TRBV7-2 with TRBJ2-1, with D possibly TRBD1 on 5 matching bases. The CDR3 consists of 17 residues. CDR1 and CDR2 (germline): SGHTA, FQGNSA. The V end lost 2 bases, the J end lost 6 bases, and 20 bases lay between the germline ends. The chain's CDR3 is CASSLLGPPLISNEQFF. The CDR3 DNA reads as TGTGCCAGCAGCTTATTGGGGCCCCCTCTTATTAGCAATGAGCAGTTCTTC.

This clone is judged medium-sized. V usage is TRBV6-5 and J usage is TRBJ2-7, with a possible D match to TRBD1 (6 bases). The CDR3 has 10 amino acids. Deletions cut 6 bases from V and 6 bases from J, with 6 bases between. From germline, CDR1 is MNHEY and CDR2 SVGAGI. The CDR3 coding sequence is TGTGCCAGCAGACAGGGCGAGCAGTACTTC. Translating gives CASRQGEQYF.

The V gene is TRBV28, the J gene TRBJ2-7; possible D gene TRBD1, 6 bases. The germline V gene has CDR1 MDHEN and CDR2 SYDVKM. V was pared by 4 bases and J by 5 bases, with 9 bases between. CDR3 length equals 12 residues. The CDR3 sequence: CASSYGGNEQYF. Written as DNA, the CDR3 is TGTGCCAGCAGTTATGGGGGCAACGAGCAGTACTTC.

This clone occurred a few times. V and J are TRBV25-1 and TRBJ1-4; maybe TRBD1 (6 bases). The CDR3 has 14 residues. Per germline, CDR1 MGHDK and CDR2 SYGVNS. The V end was cut by 3 bases, the J end by 4 bases, with 9 bases between. The CDR3 sequence is CASSDFRGNEKLFF. Here the CDR3 DNA reads TGTGCCAGCAGTGATTTCAGGGGTAATGAAAAACTGTTTTTT.

By sample fraction, this clone is medium-sized. The V and J genes are TRBV6-4 and TRBJ2-1, with a possible D match to TRBD2 (5 bases). The CDR3 consists of 14 residues. From germline, CDR1 is MRHNA and CDR2 SNTAGT. The V end lost 4 bases, the J end lost 3 bases, and 10 bases lay between the germline ends. The CDR3 sequence: CASSGNSDYNEQFF. The CDR3 DNA reads as TGTGCCAGCAGTGGGAATAGCGACTACAATGAGCAGTTCTTC.

This chain joins TRBV9 and TRBJ2-1, with 9 bases that match TRBD2. The CDR3 loop spans 15 amino acids. J lost 6 bases, V lost 3 bases, and 7 bases had no gene match. From germline, CDR1 is SGDLS and CDR2 YYNGEE. This chain's CDR3 is CASSAGLARGNEQFF. In nucleotides, the CDR3 is TGTGCCAGCAGCGCCGGACTAGCGCGTGGCAATGAGCAGTTCTTC.